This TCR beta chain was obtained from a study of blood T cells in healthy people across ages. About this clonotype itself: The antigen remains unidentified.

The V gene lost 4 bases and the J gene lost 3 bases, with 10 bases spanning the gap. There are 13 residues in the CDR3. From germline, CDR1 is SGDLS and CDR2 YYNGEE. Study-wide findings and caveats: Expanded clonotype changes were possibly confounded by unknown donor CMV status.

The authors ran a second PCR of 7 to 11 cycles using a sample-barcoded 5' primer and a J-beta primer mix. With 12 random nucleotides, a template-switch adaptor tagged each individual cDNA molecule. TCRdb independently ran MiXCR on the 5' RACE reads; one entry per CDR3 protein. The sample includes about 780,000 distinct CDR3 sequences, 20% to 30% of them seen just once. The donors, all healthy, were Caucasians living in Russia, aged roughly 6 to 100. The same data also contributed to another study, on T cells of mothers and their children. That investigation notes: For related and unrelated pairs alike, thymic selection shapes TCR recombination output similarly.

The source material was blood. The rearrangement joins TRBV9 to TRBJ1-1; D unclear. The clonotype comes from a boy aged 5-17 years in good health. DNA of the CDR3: TGTGCCAGCAGCTCAAGGCTTCACACTGAAGCTTTCTTT. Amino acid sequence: CASSSRLHTEAFF.